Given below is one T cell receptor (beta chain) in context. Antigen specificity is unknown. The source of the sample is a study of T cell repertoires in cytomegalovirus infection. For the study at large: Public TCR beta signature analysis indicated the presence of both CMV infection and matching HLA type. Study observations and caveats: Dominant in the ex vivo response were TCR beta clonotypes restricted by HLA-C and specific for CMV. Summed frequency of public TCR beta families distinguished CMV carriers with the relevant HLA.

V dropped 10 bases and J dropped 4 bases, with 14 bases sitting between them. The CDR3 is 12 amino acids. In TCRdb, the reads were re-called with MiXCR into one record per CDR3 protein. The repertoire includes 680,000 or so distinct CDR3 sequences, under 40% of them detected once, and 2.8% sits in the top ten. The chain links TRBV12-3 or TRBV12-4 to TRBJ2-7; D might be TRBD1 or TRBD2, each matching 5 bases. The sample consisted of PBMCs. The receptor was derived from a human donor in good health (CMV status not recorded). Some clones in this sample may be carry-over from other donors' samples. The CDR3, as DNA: TGTGCCACCTCGACTGGGGGATACGAGCAGTACTTC. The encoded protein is CATSTGGYEQYF.